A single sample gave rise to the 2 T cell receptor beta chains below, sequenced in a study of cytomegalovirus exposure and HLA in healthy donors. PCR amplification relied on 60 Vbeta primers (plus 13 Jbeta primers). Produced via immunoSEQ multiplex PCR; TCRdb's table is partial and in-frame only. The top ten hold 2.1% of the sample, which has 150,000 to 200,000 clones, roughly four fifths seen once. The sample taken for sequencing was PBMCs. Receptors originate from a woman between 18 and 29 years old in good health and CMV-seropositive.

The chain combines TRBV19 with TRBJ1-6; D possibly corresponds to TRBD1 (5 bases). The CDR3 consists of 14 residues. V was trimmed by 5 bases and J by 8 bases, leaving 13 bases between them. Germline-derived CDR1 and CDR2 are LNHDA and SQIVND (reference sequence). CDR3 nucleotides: TGTGCCAGTAGTCCTAGGGGCTTGGATTCACCCCTCCACTTT. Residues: CASSPRGLDSPLHF.

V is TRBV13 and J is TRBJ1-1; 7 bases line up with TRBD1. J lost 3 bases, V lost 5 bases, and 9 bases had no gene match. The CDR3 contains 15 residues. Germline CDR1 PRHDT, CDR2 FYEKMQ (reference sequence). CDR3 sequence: CASSDRQGKDTEAFF. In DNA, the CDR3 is TGTGCCAGCAGCGACAGACAGGGAAAGGACACTGAAGCTTTCTTT. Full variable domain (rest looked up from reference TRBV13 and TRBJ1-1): AAGVIQSPRHLIKEKRETATLKCYPIPRHDTVYWYQQGPGQDPQFLISFYEKMQSDKGSIPDRFSAQQFSDYHSELNMSSLELGDSALYFCASSDRQGKDTEAFFGQGTRLTVV.